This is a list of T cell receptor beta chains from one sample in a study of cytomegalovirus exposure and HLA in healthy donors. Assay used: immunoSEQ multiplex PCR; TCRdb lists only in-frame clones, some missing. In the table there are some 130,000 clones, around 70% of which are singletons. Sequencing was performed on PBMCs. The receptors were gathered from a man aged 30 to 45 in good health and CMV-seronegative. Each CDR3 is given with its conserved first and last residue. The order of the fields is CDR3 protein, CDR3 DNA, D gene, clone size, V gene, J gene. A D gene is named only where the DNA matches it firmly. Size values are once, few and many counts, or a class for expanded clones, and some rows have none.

CDR3: CATSRTGTWGWSDTEAFF; DNA: TGTGCCACCAGCCGGACCGGGACATGGGGCTGGTCTGACACTGAAGCTTTCTTT; D: .; size: .; V: TRBV15; J: TRBJ1-1
CDR3: CASSHERMGQGAYEQYF; DNA: TGTGCCAGCAGCCATGAACGGATGGGACAGGGGGCCTACGAGCAGTACTTC; D: TRBD1; size: few; V: TRBV5-6; J: TRBJ2-7
CDR3: CASSPPGLSNEKLFF; DNA: TGTGCCAGCTCACCACCGGGACTCAGTAATGAAAAACTGTTTTTT; D: .; size: .; V: TRBV18; J: TRBJ1-4
CDR3: CASSQANSMNTEAFF; DNA: TGCGCCAGCAGCCAGGCTAACAGCATGAACACTGAAGCTTTCTTT; D: .; size: .; V: TRBV4-1; J: TRBJ1-1
CDR3: CASSYSSNTQNIQYF; DNA: TGTGCCAGCAGTTACTCGAGTAATACCCAAAACATTCAGTACTTC; D: .; size: .; V: TRBV6-5; J: TRBJ2-4
CDR3: CASSLSSSRGSNQPQHF; DNA: TGTGCCAGCAGTTTATCGTCGAGCAGGGGGAGCAATCAGCCCCAGCATTTT; D: TRBD1; size: .; V: TRBV27; J: TRBJ1-5
CDR3: CAISDPVRASGSETQYF; DNA: TGTGCCATCAGTGACCCGGTCAGGGCTAGCGGCTCGGAGACCCAGTACTTC; D: TRBD2; size: few; V: TRBV10-3; J: TRBJ2-5
CDR3: CSVGLAGIETQYF; DNA: TGCAGCGTGGGACTAGCGGGAATAGAGACCCAGTACTTC; D: TRBD2; size: .; V: TRBV29-1; J: TRBJ2-5
CDR3: CASSLILAGGYNEQFF; DNA: TGTGCCAGCAGTCTCATACTAGCGGGGGGTTACAATGAGCAGTTCTTC; D: TRBD2; size: .; V: TRBV27; J: TRBJ2-1
CDR3: CSVEGWGLDSATNEKLFF; DNA: TGCAGCGTTGAAGGGTGGGGACTAGACAGTGCAACTAATGAAAAACTGTTTTTT; D: .; size: .; V: TRBV29-1; J: TRBJ1-4
CDR3: CASSNLGGAADTQYF; DNA: TGCGCCAGCAGCAATCTAGGGGGGGCCGCAGATACGCAGTATTTT; D: .; size: once; V: TRBV5-1; J: TRBJ2-3
CDR3: CASSHTTGPSYGYTF; DNA: TGTGCCAGCAGTCACACGACAGGGCCATCCTATGGCTACACCTTC; D: TRBD1; size: once; V: TRBV28; J: TRBJ1-2
CDR3: CASSLGLEDTEAFF; DNA: TGCGCCAGCAGCTTGGGGCTGGAGGACACTGAAGCTTTCTTT; D: .; size: .; V: TRBV5-1; J: TRBJ1-1
CDR3: CASSQDRESEQYF; DNA: TGCGCCAGCAGCCAAGATCGGGAGAGCGAGCAGTACTTC; D: .; size: .; V: TRBV4-1; J: TRBJ2-7
CDR3: CASSVELQRTDTQYF; DNA: TGTGCCAGCAGCGTAGAACTTCAGCGAACAGATACGCAGTATTTT; D: .; size: .; V: TRBV9; J: TRBJ2-3
CDR3: CASSQSNQPQHF; DNA: TGTGCCAGCAGTCAAAGCAATCAGCCCCAGCATTTT; D: .; size: few; V: TRBV28; J: TRBJ1-5
CDR3: CASSPPAGVWNEQFF; DNA: TGTGCCAGCTCACCTCCGGCGGGAGTTTGGAATGAGCAGTTCTTC; D: TRBD2; size: .; V: TRBV18; J: TRBJ2-1
CDR3: CASSLFWGGSIYEQYF; DNA: TGTGCCAGCAGTTTATTTTGGGGAGGGTCTATCTACGAGCAGTACTTC; D: TRBD2; size: .; V: TRBV27; J: TRBJ2-7
CDR3: CASSHPEGPYEQYF; DNA: TGCGCCAGCAGCCACCCCGAGGGTCCCTACGAGCAGTACTTC; D: .; size: few; V: TRBV5-1; J: TRBJ2-7
CDR3: CASSTSPRGNTEAFF; DNA: TGTGCCAGCAGTACCTCCCCACGCGGGAACACTGAAGCTTTCTTT; D: .; size: .; V: TRBV28; J: TRBJ1-1
CDR3: CASSQPSGTTYNEQFF; DNA: TGCGCCAGCAGCCAGCCTAGCGGTACGACCTACAATGAGCAGTTCTTC; D: TRBD2; size: .; V: TRBV4-3; J: TRBJ2-1
CDR3: CASSLGGTQYF; DNA: TGTGCCAGCAGCTTGGGGGGGACCCAGTACTTC; D: .; size: .; V: TRBV11-2; J: TRBJ2-5
CDR3: CASSLVLNQPQHF; DNA: TGTGCCAGCAGCTTGGTTCTAAATCAGCCCCAGCATTTT; D: .; size: .; V: TRBV5-8; J: TRBJ1-5
CDR3: CASSGGVNTEAFF; DNA: TGTGCCAGCAGCGGAGGAGTGAACACTGAAGCTTTCTTT; D: .; size: few; V: TRBV9; J: TRBJ1-1
CDR3: CASSPQGASYEQYF; DNA: TGTGCCAGCTCACCCCAGGGGGCCTCCTACGAGCAGTACTTC; D: TRBD1; size: .; V: TRBV18; J: TRBJ2-7
CDR3: CASSLWRTGANTGELFF; DNA: TGTGCCAGCAGTTTATGGAGGACAGGGGCGAACACCGGGGAGCTGTTTTTT; D: TRBD1; size: .; V: TRBV28; J: TRBJ2-2
CDR3: CASRITSGRVNEQFF; DNA: TGTGCCAGCAGGATAACTAGCGGGAGGGTTAATGAGCAGTTCTTC; D: TRBD2; size: .; V: TRBV6-5; J: TRBJ2-1
CDR3: CASSFAGSTDTQYF; DNA: TGTGCCAGCAGTTTTGCGGGATCGACAGATACGCAGTATTTT; D: .; size: .; V: TRBV27; J: TRBJ2-3
CDR3: CASSPPGQGGNQPQHF; DNA: TGTGCCAGCAGCCCTCCGGGACAGGGGGGCAATCAGCCCCAGCATTTT; D: TRBD1; size: .; V: TRBV28; J: TRBJ1-5
CDR3: CARSGRSYEQYF; DNA: TGTGCCAGAAGCGGGAGATCCTACGAGCAGTACTTC; D: TRBD2; size: .; V: TRBV2; J: TRBJ2-7
CDR3: CASSGTANNYGYTF; DNA: TGTGCCAGTAGTGGGACAGCCAACAACTATGGCTACACCTTC; D: TRBD1; size: once; V: TRBV19; J: TRBJ1-2
CDR3: CASTTNPGGETPLHF; DNA: TGTGCCAGCACCACTAACCCAGGGGGCGAGACACCCCTCCACTTT; D: TRBD1; size: .; V: TRBV11-2; J: TRBJ1-6
CDR3: CASSSRPSSGNTIYF; DNA: TGTGCCAGCAGCTCTAGACCGAGCTCTGGAAACACCATATATTTT; D: .; size: .; V: TRBV5-6; J: TRBJ1-3
CDR3: CASSRTSLLYEQYF; DNA: TGTGCCAGCAGCCGGACTTCACTCCTCTACGAGCAGTACTTC; D: .; size: .; V: TRBV7-9; J: TRBJ2-7
CDR3: CASSVWDGTTKSF; DNA: TGTGCTAGCAGCGTTTGGGATGGGACAACAAAGTCCTTC; D: .; size: .; V: TRBV7-7; J: TRBJ2-7
CDR3: CASSQDWGRGTEKLFF; DNA: TGCGCCAGCAGCCAAGATTGGGGGCGGGGGACTGAAAAACTGTTTTTT; D: .; size: .; V: TRBV4-3; J: TRBJ1-4
CDR3: CASEGTTGTDTQYF; DNA: TGTGCCAGCGAGGGGACTACCGGCACAGATACGCAGTATTTT; D: TRBD2; size: .; V: TRBV6-1; J: TRBJ2-3
CDR3: CASSLDRGGSYGYTF; DNA: TGTGCCAGCAGCCTCGACCGCGGGGGGAGCTATGGCTACACCTTC; D: .; size: .; V: TRBV7-8; J: TRBJ1-2
CDR3: CASSRGQIQETQYF; DNA: TGCGCCAGCAGCCGAGGACAGATCCAAGAGACCCAGTACTTC; D: .; size: .; V: TRBV5-1; J: TRBJ2-5
CDR3: CASINSYRNEQFF; DNA: TGTGCCAGCATAAACTCCTACCGCAATGAGCAGTTCTTC; D: .; size: .; V: TRBV6-5; J: TRBJ2-1
CDR3: CASSVSSSETQYF; DNA: TGTGCCAGCAGTGTTTCTAGCAGCGAGACCCAGTACTTC; D: .; size: .; V: TRBV2; J: TRBJ2-5
CDR3: CASSQVVTAKNIQYF; DNA: TGCGCCAGCAGCCAAGTAGTCACAGCCAAAAACATTCAGTACTTC; D: .; size: .; V: TRBV4-1; J: TRBJ2-4
CDR3: CASRQGAVAEAFF; DNA: TGTGCCAGCAGACAGGGGGCGGTCGCTGAAGCTTTCTTT; D: TRBD1; size: .; V: TRBV27; J: TRBJ1-1
CDR3: CASSMALGQEDQVVKLFF; DNA: TGCGCCAGCAGCATGGCGTTGGGACAGGAAGATCAGGTTGTAAAACTGTTTTTT; D: TRBD1; size: .; V: TRBV5-1; J: TRBJ1-4
CDR3: CASSPSTASTDTQYF; DNA: TGTGCCAGCAGCCCGTCGACAGCTAGCACAGATACGCAGTATTTT; D: .; size: .; V: TRBV9; J: TRBJ2-3
CDR3: CASSLPTSTDTQYF; DNA: TGTGCCAGCAGCTTACCGACTAGCACAGATACGCAGTATTTT; D: .; size: few; V: TRBV7-2; J: TRBJ2-3
CDR3: CASRLTGRRYNEQFF; DNA: TGTGCAAGTCGCTTGACAGGGCGCCGGTACAATGAGCAGTTCTTC; D: .; size: .; V: TRBV12-2; J: TRBJ2-1
CDR3: CASSFPGQGNYEQYF; DNA: TGTGCCAGCAGTTTCCCGGGACAGGGGAACTACGAGCAGTACTTC; D: TRBD1; size: once; V: TRBV28; J: TRBJ2-7
CDR3: CAINGQTNTQYF; DNA: TGTGCCATCAATGGACAAACGAATACGCAGTATTTT; D: .; size: .; V: TRBV10-3; J: TRBJ2-3
CDR3: CASSQLPGQGNSGANVLTF; DNA: TGTGCCAGCAGTCAGTTGCCGGGACAGGGAAACTCTGGGGCCAACGTCCTGACTTTC; D: TRBD1; size: .; V: TRBV7-8; J: TRBJ2-6